This T cell receptor beta chain was recovered during a study of cytomegalovirus exposure and HLA in healthy donors. Study information: In a later analysis, the 130 or so validation repertoires were reported to have used the same platform as the approximately 690 first-cohort repertoires.

Here immunoSEQ multiplex PCR was the method, and the copy in TCRdb shows in-frame clones only, minus some. Of around 190,000 clones listed, roughly 85% were seen once; the top ten hold 15% to 20%. On this clone itself: Antigen unknown.

The CDR3 consists of 13 residues. Trimming pared 6 bases from V and 0 bases from J, leaving 9 bases between. From germline, CDR1 is MNHNS and CDR2 SASEGT. Study-wide results and caveats: Some TCR beta chains (roughly 160 of them) were listed as cytomegalovirus-associated. In vitro confirmation showed three CMV-associated chains to be CMV antigen specific. Both high specificity and high sensitivity reportedly marked the classifier's diagnosis of cytomegalovirus status.

V is TRBV6-1 and J is TRBJ2-7; D is unresolved. The sample taken for sequencing was PBMCs. The sequence derives from a man younger than 35 in good health and CMV-seropositive. Here the CDR3 DNA reads TGTGCCAGCAGGGCCCCTAGCTCCTACGAGCAGTACTTC. This codes for CASRAPSSYEQYF.